This TCR beta chain stems from a study of blood T cells in healthy people across ages. Healthy Caucasian individuals from Russia aged about 6 to 95 served as donors. Primed by a sample-barcoded 5' primer and a J-beta primer mix, a second PCR proceeded for roughly 6 to 12 cycles. A template-switch adaptor containing 12 random nucleotides labeled each cDNA molecule. One entry per CDR3 protein results from TCRdb running MiXCR on the 5' RACE reads. The sample consists of about 560,000 distinct CDR3 sequences, roughly a quarter of them appearing once. The germline V and J ends were trimmed by 1 base and 0 bases, with 11 bases remaining between them. Germline lookup yields CDR1 SGHNT and CDR2 YENEEA. The CDR3 has 16 residues. These data also formed part of another study, on T cells of mothers and their children. That report adds: Over 8 million TCR beta CDR3 reads were obtained from each mother, and some 3.1 million from each child.

The J gene is TRBJ2-3, the V gene TRBV11-3; a possible D gene is TRBD1 (6 bases). This clonotype was sampled from a boy between 2 and 15 years old in good health. The sample comprised blood. The CDR3 sequence is CASSLGSGVSTDTQYF. The DNA of the CDR3 is TGTGCCAGCAGCTTAGGTTCAGGGGTAAGCACAGATACGCAGTATTTT.